This T cell receptor (beta chain) was recovered during a study of cytomegalovirus exposure and HLA in healthy donors. Sequencing used immunoSEQ multiplex PCR; TCRdb keeps in-frame clones, though not all of them. The table includes some 110,000 clones, 88% detected once. With 5 bases removed from V and 7 bases from J, the gap between germline ends came to 14 bases. Germline assignment: CDR1 WSHSY and CDR2 SAAADI. The CDR3 has 14 residues. A note on this clone: Its matching antigen is unknown.

Study-level results: TCR beta chains numbering under 200 were designated cytomegalovirus-associated.

The source of this sequence is a woman aged 18-30 years in good health and CMV-seropositive. The chain has TRBV10-2 and TRBJ1-4; weak D call: TRBD1 (6 bases). Sequenced sample: PBMCs. CDR3 bases: TGCGCCAGCAGTAATACAGGGTGGGCTGAAAAACTGTTTTTT. The encoded protein is CASSNTGWAEKLFF.